The 5 T cell receptor beta chains below were found in one sample sequenced in a study of blood T cell repertoires in COVID-19. Libraries were prepared by immunoSEQ multiplex PCR; TCRdb keeps only in-frame clonotypes and omits some of them. The sample shows tens of thousands of clones, around 81% of them seen only once. Sequencing was carried out using peripheral blood. These receptors originate from a human donor in a cohort sampled during active COVID-19.

This clone has only one observation. The chain uses TRBV18 and TRBJ2-7, with 9 nucleotides matching TRBD1. In germline, CDR1 is KGHSH, CDR2 LQKENI. V lost 2 bases, J lost 3 bases, and 5 bases stayed unmatched. CDR3 length: 15 residues. The CDR3 coding sequence is TGTGCCAGCTCACCAGGAGGGACAGGGCGCTACGAGCAGTACTTC. Translated, it gives CASSPGGTGRYEQYF.

CDR3 sequence (DNA): TGTGCCAGCAGCAAAGATGGGGCAGGAGCTTTGAAGCAGTACTTC. Its translation: CASSKDGAGALKQYF. The rearrangement uses TRBV21-1 and TRBJ2-7; no check of the table's D call, TRBD1, against the DNA was made. TRBV21-1 is recorded as a pseudogene. This CDR3 comprises 15 residues.

Concerning this clone: The junction departs from germline at one end; a sequencing error may be responsible. The chain has TRBV5-1 and TRBJ2-3; 9 nucleotides agree with TRBD2. The CDR3 is 15 residues long. Germline V gives CDR1 SGHRS, CDR2 YFSETQ. This CDR3 reads CASSPAGTSIDTQYF. In DNA, the CDR3 is TGCGCCAGCAGCCCGGCCGGGACTAGCATAGATACGCAGTATTTT.

This rearrangement joins TRBV11-2 to TRBJ1-6; 7 bases line up with TRBD1. The J segment lost 3 bases and the V segment lost 6 bases, leaving 5 bases of the junction unmatched. The CDR3 runs 15 residues. Germline V gives CDR1 SGHAT, CDR2 FQNNGV. CDR3 sequence reads: CASSSQGSYNSPLHF. CDR3 nucleotide sequence: TGTGCCAGCAGTTCACAGGGGAGCTATAATTCACCCCTCCACTTT. The whole variable domain, remainder taken from reference TRBV11-2 and TRBJ1-6, is EAGVAQSPRYKIIEKRQSVAFWCNPISGHATLYWYQQILGQGPKLLIQFQNNGVVDDSQLPKDRFSAERLKGVDSTLKIQPAKLEDSAVYLCASSSQGSYNSPLHFGNGTRLTVT.

This chain joins TRBV5-1 and TRBJ1-1, with TRBD1 identical over 9 bases. The CDR3 totals 15 residues. V shed 5 bases and J 5 bases; nucleotides not matched to a gene: 10. Germline CDR1 reads SGHRS; CDR2 reads YFSETQ. CDR3 residues: CASRPGQGAGTEAFF. The CDR3 DNA is TGCGCCAGCAGACCGGGACAGGGCGCGGGGACTGAAGCTTTCTTT.